This is a list of T cell receptor beta chains from one sample in a study of blood T cell repertoires in COVID-19. Clones were sequenced by immunoSEQ multiplex PCR, and TCRdb holds only the in-frame ones, with some missing. This sample carries 120,000 or so clones, 85% to 90% of them seen once, and the ten largest clones take 0.88%. Sequenced material: peripheral blood. Receptors originate from a woman in her forties or fifties with active or convalescent COVID-19. Each CDR3 is given with its conserved first and last residue. Each record gives: J gene, clone size, V gene, D gene, CDR3 DNA, CDR3 protein. A D gene is named only where the DNA matches it firmly. Not all rows give a size; the values are once, few, many and, for expanded clones, a class.

j_call: TRBJ2-3
clone_size: -
v_call: TRBV18
d_call: TRBD2
cdr3_nt: TGTGCCAGCTCACCGACTAGCGGGAGTAGAGTGCAGTATTTT
cdr3_aa: CASSPTSGSRVQYF

j_call: TRBJ2-7
clone_size: -
v_call: TRBV28
d_call: -
cdr3_nt: TGTGCCAGCAGTTTTAGGAGGGCAGGGTTGGGGGAGCAGTACTTC
cdr3_aa: CASSFRRAGLGEQYF

j_call: TRBJ1-1
clone_size: -
v_call: TRBV19
d_call: -
cdr3_nt: TGTGCCAGTAGTTTCCTCGGGGGGCTTTACACTGAAGCTTTCTTT
cdr3_aa: CASSFLGGLYTEAFF

j_call: TRBJ2-5
clone_size: -
v_call: TRBV2
d_call: TRBD1
cdr3_nt: TGTGCCAGCAGTGAGACAGGGGTTACAGAGACCCAGTACTTC
cdr3_aa: CASSETGVTETQYF

j_call: TRBJ1-5
clone_size: once
v_call: TRBV28
d_call: -
cdr3_nt: TGTGCCAGCAGTCCAGGGGTTCAGCCCCAGCATTTT
cdr3_aa: CASSPGVQPQHF

j_call: TRBJ2-2
clone_size: -
v_call: TRBV19
d_call: TRBD2
cdr3_nt: TGTGCCAGTAGAGGTAGCGGGAGGGCCACCGGGGAGCTGTTTTTT
cdr3_aa: CASRGSGRATGELFF

j_call: TRBJ1-2
clone_size: once
v_call: TRBV5-1
d_call: -
cdr3_nt: TGCGCCAGCAGCTCTTCAACACAGGGAAAATACTGGGACTACACCTTC
cdr3_aa: CASSSSTQGKYWDYTF

j_call: TRBJ2-1
clone_size: -
v_call: TRBV6-4
d_call: -
cdr3_nt: TGTGCCAGCAGTGACTCCAGGACGGAGGTAGGGGAGCAGTTCTTC
cdr3_aa: CASSDSRTEVGEQFF

j_call: TRBJ2-2
clone_size: -
v_call: TRBV9
d_call: TRBD2
cdr3_nt: TGTGCCAGCAGCGGGGGAGGGTTAAGGGGTAACACCGGGGAGCTGTTTTTT
cdr3_aa: CASSGGGLRGNTGELFF

j_call: TRBJ1-1
clone_size: -
v_call: TRBV6-5
d_call: -
cdr3_nt: TGTGCCAGCAAACCCCACACTTCAGGGGACACTGAAGCTTTCTTT
cdr3_aa: CASKPHTSGDTEAFF

j_call: TRBJ2-2
clone_size: -
v_call: TRBV19
d_call: -
cdr3_nt: TGTGCCAGCAGAATGACTCGCAACACCGGGGAGCTGTTTTTT
cdr3_aa: CASRMTRNTGELFF

j_call: TRBJ2-7
clone_size: -
v_call: TRBV6-6
d_call: -
cdr3_nt: TGTGCCAGCACCAAACACTACTCCTACGAGCAGTACTTC
cdr3_aa: CASTKHYSYEQYF

j_call: TRBJ1-4
clone_size: -
v_call: TRBV7-8
d_call: TRBD1
cdr3_nt: TGTGCCAGCAGCCGAGGACAGGGGGGTGAAAAACTGTTTTTT
cdr3_aa: CASSRGQGGEKLFF

j_call: TRBJ2-7
clone_size: -
v_call: TRBV3-1/TRBV3-2
d_call: -
cdr3_nt: TGTGCCAGCAGCCAAGATCGTGTATCCTACGAGCAGTACTTC
cdr3_aa: CASSQDRVSYEQYF

j_call: TRBJ2-3
clone_size: once
v_call: TRBV9
d_call: TRBD2
cdr3_nt: TGTGCCAGCAGCACACGTGGGATTGCGGGAGCGGGTGATACGCAGTATTTT
cdr3_aa: CASSTRGIAGAGDTQYF

j_call: TRBJ2-7
clone_size: -
v_call: TRBV29-1
d_call: TRBD1
cdr3_nt: TGCAGCGTTGAAGACCCCTTTGGCCCCGACAGGGGGTCCTACGAGCAGTACTTC
cdr3_aa: CSVEDPFGPDRGSYEQYF

j_call: TRBJ1-2
clone_size: -
v_call: TRBV10-1
d_call: -
cdr3_nt: TGCGCCAGCAGTGAGGGAGGGAATGGCTACACCTTC
cdr3_aa: CASSEGGNGYTF

j_call: TRBJ2-7
clone_size: -
v_call: TRBV28
d_call: -
cdr3_nt: TGTGCCAGCAGTTCGACAGGTCCTCCCTACGAGCAGTACTTC
cdr3_aa: CASSSTGPPYEQYF

j_call: TRBJ2-3
clone_size: -
v_call: TRBV7-2
d_call: -
cdr3_nt: TGTGCCAGCAGCTTCTCAAGGGGCGATACGCAGTATTTT
cdr3_aa: CASSFSRGDTQYF

j_call: TRBJ1-1
clone_size: -
v_call: TRBV18
d_call: -
cdr3_nt: TGTGCCAGCTCACCGCTGTCAGGGGCGGAGAGAGCTTTCTTT
cdr3_aa: CASSPLSGAERAFF

j_call: TRBJ2-7
clone_size: -
v_call: TRBV19
d_call: -
cdr3_nt: TGTGCCAGTAGTTCGCGTAACTCCTACGAGCAGTACTTC
cdr3_aa: CASSSRNSYEQYF

j_call: TRBJ2-1
clone_size: -
v_call: TRBV3-1/TRBV3-2
d_call: TRBD1
cdr3_nt: TGTGCCAGCAGCCAAATGCAGGGGGTCTACAATGAGCAGTTCTTC
cdr3_aa: CASSQMQGVYNEQFF

j_call: TRBJ2-3
clone_size: -
v_call: TRBV6-5
d_call: TRBD2
cdr3_nt: TGTGCCAGCAGCCCGCTGCCTAGCGGGAGAGATACGCAGTATTTT
cdr3_aa: CASSPLPSGRDTQYF

j_call: TRBJ2-5
clone_size: -
v_call: TRBV7-2
d_call: TRBD2
cdr3_nt: TGTGCCAGCCGGTGGGAGGGCCCTGAGACCCAGTACTTC
cdr3_aa: CASRWEGPETQYF

j_call: TRBJ2-1
clone_size: -
v_call: TRBV2
d_call: TRBD2
cdr3_nt: TGTGCCAGCCAGCGGGAGGGGAATGAGCAGTTCTTC
cdr3_aa: CASQREGNEQFF

j_call: TRBJ2-1
clone_size: once
v_call: TRBV6-6
d_call: -
cdr3_nt: TGTGCCAGCAGTTCACCGCTGCGGGAGCAGTTCTTC
cdr3_aa: CASSSPLREQFF

j_call: TRBJ1-3
clone_size: -
v_call: TRBV25-1
d_call: -
cdr3_nt: TGTGCCAGCCGCCATGCAGGGGAACATACTGGAAACACCATATATTTT
cdr3_aa: CASRHAGEHTGNTIYF

j_call: TRBJ1-6
clone_size: -
v_call: TRBV6-5
d_call: -
cdr3_nt: TGTGCCAGCAGTTACTCGCCAACTGTGAATTCACCCCTCCACTTT
cdr3_aa: CASSYSPTVNSPLHF

j_call: TRBJ2-3
clone_size: -
v_call: TRBV30
d_call: TRBD2
cdr3_nt: TGTGCCTGGAGTGTATTGGAGTTAGCGGGAGCTGGCCCGCAGTATTTT
cdr3_aa: CAWSVLELAGAGPQYF

j_call: TRBJ2-3
clone_size: -
v_call: TRBV6-2/TRBV6-3
d_call: -
cdr3_nt: TGTGCCAGCAGTTACCCCGCAGGGGACCCAGATACGCAGTATTTT
cdr3_aa: CASSYPAGDPDTQYF

j_call: TRBJ1-5
clone_size: -
v_call: TRBV7-2
d_call: TRBD1
cdr3_nt: TGTGCCAGCAGCTTCCAGGACAGGGGAAGTCAGCCCCAGCATTTT
cdr3_aa: CASSFQDRGSQPQHF

j_call: TRBJ2-5
clone_size: -
v_call: TRBV5-4
d_call: -
cdr3_nt: TGTGCCAGCAGCGTGTTAGACCAAGAGACCCAGTACTTC
cdr3_aa: CASSVLDQETQYF

j_call: TRBJ2-5
clone_size: -
v_call: TRBV18
d_call: -
cdr3_nt: TGTGCCAGCTCAAGGGACTGGGAAGAGACCCAGTACTTC
cdr3_aa: CASSRDWEETQYF

j_call: TRBJ1-2
clone_size: -
v_call: TRBV13
d_call: TRBD1
cdr3_nt: TGTGCCAGCAGCCAATCAACACAGGGGAACTATGGCTACACCTTC
cdr3_aa: CASSQSTQGNYGYTF

j_call: TRBJ1-6
clone_size: -
v_call: TRBV6-5
d_call: -
cdr3_nt: TGTGCCAGCAGCGTCGGGCAGGGGAATTCACCCCTCCACTTT
cdr3_aa: CASSVGQGNSPLHF

j_call: TRBJ2-7
clone_size: few
v_call: TRBV7-9
d_call: -
cdr3_nt: TGTGCCAGCAGCTCAGGGTTAGAGCAGTACTTC
cdr3_aa: CASSSGLEQYF

j_call: TRBJ2-3
clone_size: -
v_call: TRBV28
d_call: -
cdr3_nt: TGTGCCACCAGACTAGTCTCAGATACGCAGTATTTT
cdr3_aa: CATRLVSDTQYF

j_call: TRBJ2-5
clone_size: few
v_call: TRBV14
d_call: -
cdr3_nt: TGTGCCAGCAGCCTTGACTGGGGGGAGGAGACCCAGTACTTC
cdr3_aa: CASSLDWGEETQYF

j_call: TRBJ1-2
clone_size: -
v_call: TRBV24-1
d_call: -
cdr3_nt: TGTGCCACCAGTGATTCGCCCCATTCGGTAGGCTACACCTTC
cdr3_aa: CATSDSPHSVGYTF